These 7 T cell receptor beta chains were all obtained from the same sample, sequenced in a study of T cells after yellow fever vaccination. Each CDR3 protein gets one entry after TCRdb re-called the 5' RACE reads with MiXCR. The sample shows 550,000 to 750,000 distinct CDR3 sequences, approximately 12% of them seen only once. The specimen comprised PBMCs, sampled on the day of the yellow fever booster vaccination. The receptors shown here come from a young man who received the YFV17D yellow fever vaccine.

This clonotype was counted only a few times. The chain joins TRBV6-5 to TRBJ2-3; 9 bases are shared with TRBD2. The trim removed 3 bases at V and 5 bases at J, leaving 9 bases unmatched. CDR3 length: 16 residues. Germline CDR1 is MNHEY and CDR2 is SVGAGI. CDR3 sequence reads: CASSYGAGGPKDTQYF. DNA for the CDR3: TGTGCCAGCAGTTATGGGGCGGGAGGGCCAAAAGATACGCAGTATTTT.

This clonotype was seen a few times. The chain recombines TRBV15 with TRBJ2-2, with 8 bases fitting TRBD2. The CDR3 runs to 16 residues. The V gene's germline CDR1 is LNHNV and CDR2 YYDKDF (reference sequence). Trimming removed 1 base from V and 4 bases from J; junction bases left unmatched: 5. DNA for the CDR3: TGTGCCACCAGCAGAGCCGGGACTAGATCCACCGGGGAGCTGTTTTTT. Its translation is CATSRAGTRSTGELFF.

The genes are TRBV28 and TRBJ2-1, with 7 bases identical to TRBD2. Germline assignment: CDR1 MDHEN and CDR2 SYDVKM. V was clipped by 4 bases and J by 10 bases; unmatched bases: 13. The CDR3 contains 15 residues. CDR3: CASSSLAGGSGEQFF. As DNA, the CDR3 is TGTGCCAGCAGTTCCCTCGCGGGCGGGAGCGGGGAGCAGTTCTTC. The full variable domain, completed using reference TRBV28 and TRBJ2-1, is DVKVTQSSRYLVKRTGEKVFLECVQDMDHENMFWYRQDPGLGLRLIYFSYDVKMKEKGDIPEGYSVSREKKERFSLILESASTNQTSMYLCASSSLAGGSGEQFFGPGTRLTVL.

The chain is built from TRBV7-3 and TRBJ2-3; D is ambiguous. In germline, CDR1 is SGHTA, CDR2 FQGTGA. The V end was cut by 1 base, the J end by 0 bases, with 14 bases between. The CDR3 runs to 17 residues. The CDR3 coding sequence is TGTGCCAGCAGCTTAAGGTCTCGGTCAGCGAGCACAGATACGCAGTATTTT. As protein: CASSLRSRSASTDTQYF.

This chain joins TRBV14 and TRBJ2-1; possible D gene TRBD1, 5 bases. CDR3 length: 15 residues. Trimming removed 4 bases at V and 2 bases at J, with 12 bases between. Looked up from germline, CDR1 is SGHDN and CDR2 is FVKESK. The CDR3 protein is CASSPWQGTYNEQFF. The CDR3 coding sequence is TGTGCCAGCAGCCCGTGGCAGGGCACCTACAATGAGCAGTTCTTC.

This chain links TRBV28 with TRBJ2-1, with TRBD2 identical over 10 bases. The CDR3 length is 20 residues. The germline CDR1 and CDR2 sequences are MDHEN and SYDVKM. Unmatched junction bases numbered 22, after V lost 3 bases and J lost 8 bases. CDR3 sequence reads: CASSFTGQGRLAGVGDEQFF. In DNA, the CDR3 is TGTGCCAGCAGTTTCACGGGGCAGGGGAGGCTAGCGGGAGTAGGCGATGAGCAGTTCTTC.

This clonotype has more than one count but fewer than ten. The V and J genes are TRBV11-2 and TRBJ2-7; TRBD2 is a possible D gene (5 bases). Germline V gene data show CDR1 as SGHAT and CDR2 as FQNNGV. The V gene lost 0 bases and the J gene lost 4 bases, with 13 bases spanning the gap. The CDR3 runs to 15 residues. In nucleotides, the CDR3 is TGTGCCAGCAGCTTAGAATACGGGGAAAGATACGAGCAGTACTTC. Protein product: CASSLEYGERYEQYF. Full variable domain (outside the CDR3, taken from reference TRBV11-2 and TRBJ2-7): EAGVAQSPRYKIIEKRQSVAFWCNPISGHATLYWYQQILGQGPKLLIQFQNNGVVDDSQLPKDRFSAERLKGVDSTLKIQPAKLEDSAVYLCASSLEYGERYEQYFGPGTRLTVT.